Presented here are 28 T cell receptor beta chains from one specimen sequenced in a study of blood T cell repertoires in COVID-19. Measured with immunoSEQ multiplex PCR; TCRdb has only the in-frame clones, and not every one. The table records under 75,000 clones, 70% to 90% of them present only once. The sequencing input was peripheral blood. The receptors were gathered from a man between 50 and 59 years old with active COVID-19.

The V call is TRBV9, the J call TRBJ1-5, with TRBD1 identical over 10 bases. Germline trimming cut 3 bases from V and 5 bases from J; bases unmatched to any gene: 2. The germline V gene encodes CDR1 SGDLS and CDR2 YYNGEE. This CDR3 has 14 amino acids. CDR3 DNA: TGTGCCAGCAGCGAGGACAGGGGGTATCAGCCCCAGCATTTT. Its translation: CASSEDRGYQPQHF.

The rearrangement joins TRBV4-3 to TRBJ2-1, with 9 positions matching TRBD2. V lost 1 base and J lost 7; bases outside the gene matches: 11. The CDR3 loop spans 17 amino acids. Germline CDR1 is LGHNA and CDR2 is YSLEER. The CDR3: CASSQAASAGGHNEQFF. The CDR3 coding sequence is TGCGCCAGCAGCCAAGCAGCGTCGGCGGGGGGGCATAATGAGCAGTTCTTC.

The V and J genes are TRBV7-2 and TRBJ2-7, with D possibly matching TRBD2 (5 bases). Germline-derived CDR1 and CDR2 are SGHTA and FQGNSA. The V end was cut by 1 base, the J end by 2 bases, with 9 bases between. The CDR3 extends over 14 amino acids. CDR3 loop: CASSLDRGAYEQYF. The CDR3 DNA is TGTGCCAGCAGCTTAGATCGGGGTGCCTACGAGCAGTACTTC. Full variable domain (missing parts from reference TRBV7-2 and TRBJ2-7): GAGVSQSPSNKVTEKGKDVELRCDPISGHTALYWYRQSLGQGLEFLIYFQGNSAPDKSGLPSDRFSAERTGGSVSTLTIQRTQQEDSAVYLCASSLDRGAYEQYFGPGTRLTVT.

This clone showed up just once. The chain recombines TRBV6-5 with TRBJ1-5, with a tentative D call TRBD1 (6 bases). The germline V gene encodes CDR1 MNHEY and CDR2 SVGAGI. The germline V and J ends were trimmed by 4 bases and 2 bases, with 15 bases remaining between them. The CDR3 contains 16 residues. The CDR3 nucleotides are TGTGCCAGCAGTTCGGACAGCCCGATGGGCAATCAGCCCCAGCATTTT. The encoded protein is CASSSDSPMGNQPQHF.

This clone was found once. The chain combines TRBV7-2 with TRBJ1-5; D might be TRBD1 (5 bases). The CDR3 length is 15 residues. Germline V CDR1 and CDR2: SGHTA, FQGNSA. V was shortened by 3 bases and J by 7 bases, with 16 bases between the two germline ends. The CDR3 DNA reads as TGTGCCAGCAGCTTTCGTGGCGGGGGTGGGCAGCCCCAGCATTTT. Translating gives CASSFRGGGGQPQHF.

This clone was seen once. The rearrangement links TRBV15 to TRBJ2-7; 9 bases line up with TRBD2. The CDR3 sequence is 16 residues long. The germline V gene has CDR1 LNHNV and CDR2 YYDKDF (reference sequence). V lost 4 bases, J lost 3 bases, and 10 bases stayed unmatched. The CDR3 DNA sequence: TGTGCCACCAGCAACCACTTAGCGGGGGTCGTCTACGAGCAGTACTTC. Protein product: CATSNHLAGVVYEQYF. Variable domain in full (rest from reference TRBV15 and TRBJ2-7): DAMVIQNPRYQVTQFGKPVTLSCSQTLNHNVMYWYQQKSSQAPKLLFHYYDKDFNNEADTPDNFQSRRPNTSFCFLDIRSPGLGDTAMYLCATSNHLAGVVYEQYFGPGTRLTVT.

The chain uses TRBV30 and TRBJ2-7, with D possibly being TRBD2 (7 bases). Germline CDR1 is GTSNPN and CDR2 is SVGIG (reference sequence). The CDR3 spans 12 residues. DNA for the CDR3: TGTGCTTTGCGGGGGCCCGACTACGAGCAGTACTTC. This translates into CALRGPDYEQYF. The full variable domain, rest sourced from reference TRBV30 and TRBJ2-7, is SQTIHQWPATLVQPVGSPLSLECTVEGTSNPNLYWYRQAAGRGLQLLFYSVGIGQISSEVPQNLSASRPQDRQFILSSKKLLLSDSGFYLCALRGPDYEQYFGPGTRLTVT.

The chain joins TRBV19 to TRBJ1-1; no reliable D call. The CDR3 length is 14 residues. In germline, CDR1 is LNHDA, CDR2 SQIVND (reference sequence). Trimming left V 3 bases short and J 8 bases short, with 16 bases between. CDR3: CASSILFMGGEAFF. The CDR3 nucleotides are TGTGCCAGTAGTATTCTTTTCATGGGCGGGGAAGCTTTCTTT.

A few counts support this clone. The genes are TRBV7-2 and TRBJ1-3; D ambiguous. Germline CDR1 SGHTA, CDR2 FQGNSA. V shed 7 bases and J shed 8 bases, with 9 bases lying between them. There are 11 residues in the CDR3. In DNA, the CDR3 is TGTGCCAGCACCCAAAGAGACACCATATATTTT. Translated: CASTQRDTIYF.

V is TRBV10-3 and J is TRBJ2-7; D is ambiguous. Trimming took off 9 bases at V and 3 bases at J, with 9 bases between the two ends. Germline V CDR1 and CDR2: ENHRY, SYGVKD. This CDR3 is built from 11 residues. The CDR3 DNA sequence: TGTGCCATACAAAATCTCTACGAGCAGTACTTC. It codes for CAIQNLYEQYF.

A word on this clone: The same CDR3 arises from other DNA sequences in this sample as well. This sequence joins TRBV27 and TRBJ2-7, with a tentative D call TRBD1 (5 bases). V gave up 3 bases and J gave up 7 bases, with 13 bases separating them. CDR1 and CDR2 (germline): MNHEY, SMNVEV (reference sequence). This CDR3 spans 13 amino acids. The CDR3 DNA reads as TGTGCCAGCAGTTTTGGTGACAGAGGTGAGCAGTACTTC. Translating gives CASSFGDRGEQYF.

The chain links TRBV5-1 to TRBJ1-2; the D gene is possibly TRBD1 (5 bases). V gave up 7 bases and J gave up 4 bases, with 14 bases separating them. This CDR3 region has 13 residues. Germline V gene data show CDR1 as SGHRS and CDR2 as YFSETQ. This CDR3 reads CASDSGTAYGYTF. The CDR3 DNA reads as TGCGCCAGCGACAGCGGGACGGCCTATGGCTACACCTTC.

The V call is TRBV12-3 or TRBV12-4, the J call TRBJ2-5, with 10 nucleotides matching TRBD1. The CDR3 runs to 13 residues. Losses at the gene ends were 7 bases for V and 6 bases for J; bases not matched to a gene: 5. The CDR3 DNA is TGTGCCAGCATGACAGGGGGCGTTAAGACCCAGTACTTC. Its translation: CASMTGGVKTQYF.

The DNA of the CDR3 is TGTGCCAGCAGTTTATCGTGGCAGGGCTACGAGCAGTACTTC. This sequence encodes CASSLSWQGYEQYF. The rearrangement links TRBV27 to TRBJ2-7; tentative D call: TRBD1 (5 bases). The CDR3 is 14 amino acids. Germline-derived CDR1 and CDR2 are MNHEY and SMNVEV (reference sequence). Trimming stripped 0 bases from V and 3 bases from J, with 9 bases between.

The chain recombines TRBV6-2 or TRBV6-3 with TRBJ2-7, with unresolved D. Germline lookup yields CDR1 MNHEY and CDR2 SVGEGT. Trimming removed 4 bases from V and 9 bases from J, with 13 bases in between. The CDR3 consists of 12 residues. The CDR3 reads CASSSQIKRQYF. The CDR3 nucleotides are TGTGCCAGCAGTTCCCAGATAAAACGGCAGTACTTC.

Note on this clone: Compared with germline, one end of the junction differs, possibly owing to a read error. The V and J genes are TRBV5-6 and TRBJ2-3; 14 bases agree with TRBD2. The germline V gene encodes CDR1 SGHDT and CDR2 YYEEEE. This CDR3 region has 13 residues. CDR3: CASSPRTSGGPRF. The CDR3 nucleotides read TGTGCCAGCAGCCCCCGGACTAGCGGGGGGCCTCGGTTC.

The chain is built from TRBV19 and TRBJ1-5; TRBD1 might be the D (6 bases). The CDR3 has 16 residues. V was clipped by 3 bases and J by 0 bases, with 12 bases between them. Germline lookup yields CDR1 LNHDA and CDR2 SQIVND (reference sequence). CDR3 sequence reads: CASSISGGRSNQPQHF. The DNA of the CDR3 is TGTGCCAGTAGTATCTCGGGGGGCCGTAGCAATCAGCCCCAGCATTTT.

The chain combines TRBV7-2 with TRBJ2-2; D gene uncertain. Germline CDR1 SGHTA, CDR2 FQGNSA. CDR3 size: 14 residues. V lost 1 base and J 0 bases, leaving 3 bases between the germline ends. This chain's CDR3 is CASSLGANTGELFF. The CDR3 DNA reads as TGTGCCAGCAGCTTAGGCGCGAACACCGGGGAGCTGTTTTTT.

In DNA form, the CDR3 reads TGTGCCAGCAGCCAGGCCCACCTACCCCTCCACTTT. Translating gives CASSQAHLPLHF. This sequence joins TRBV14 and TRBJ1-6; D gene ambiguous. Per germline, CDR1 SGHDN and CDR2 FVKESK. CDR3 length: 12 residues. Trimming left V 3 bases short and J 12 bases short, with 9 bases between. Using reference TRBV14 and TRBJ1-6 for the parts outside the CDR3, the full variable domain is EAGVTQFPSHSVIEKGQTVTLRCDPISGHDNLYWYRRVMGKEIKFLLHFVKESKQDESGMPNNRFLAERTGGTYSTLKVQPAELEDSGVYFCASSQAHLPLHFGNGTRLTVT.

This chain joins TRBV5-1 and TRBJ2-7; TRBD1 might be the D (5 bases). The CDR3 sequence is 14 residues long. Germline V lookup: CDR1 SGHRS, CDR2 YFSETQ. The germline V and J ends were trimmed by 0 bases and 4 bases, with 11 bases remaining between them. CDR3 nucleotide sequence: TGCGCCAGCAGCTTGGGGGGCAGGTTTTACGAGCAGTACTTC. It yields the protein CASSLGGRFYEQYF.

The DNA of the CDR3 is TGTGCCAGCAGCTACGGACAAACCATCAACTATGGCTACACCTTC. Its translation is CASSYGQTINYGYTF. The chain has TRBV13 and TRBJ1-2; possible D gene TRBD1, 5 bases. The germline V gene encodes CDR1 PRHDT and CDR2 FYEKMQ (reference sequence). CDR3 length: 15 residues. V was cut by 4 bases and J by 2 bases, with 14 bases left in between.

This clone has more than one count but fewer than ten. The CDR3, as DNA: TGTGCCAGTAGTTTCGGGACAGGCCCTACGTTTCCCAATCAGCCCCAGCATTTT. Translation gives CASSFGTGPTFPNQPQHF. This rearrangement joins TRBV19 to TRBJ1-5, with TRBD1 matching 8 bases. This CDR3 is built from 18 residues. The V gene's germline CDR1 is LNHDA and CDR2 SQIVND (reference sequence). V shed 5 bases and J 3 bases; nucleotides not matched to a gene: 15.

The chain couples TRBV5-6 to TRBJ1-2; D perhaps matches TRBD1 (6 bases). This CDR3 has 13 amino acids. V lost 4 bases and J 4 bases, leaving 11 bases between the germline ends. Germline-derived CDR1 and CDR2 are SGHDT and YYEEEE. CDR3 region: CASSEQGRYGYTF. The CDR3, as DNA: TGTGCCAGCAGCGAACAGGGCCGCTATGGCTACACCTTC.

This chain connects TRBV7-9 to TRBJ2-1; the D gene could be TRBD1 or TRBD2 (5 bases each). There are 14 residues in the CDR3. The V gene's germline CDR1 is SEHNR and CDR2 FQNEAQ (reference sequence). Between the trimmed V and J ends, which lost 5 bases and 4 bases, there was a span of 12 bases. CDR3 in amino acids: CASSLEGFYNEQFF. The CDR3 bases are TGTGCCAGCAGCCTAGAGGGGTTTTACAATGAGCAGTTCTTC.

The gene calls are TRBV7-8 and TRBJ1-1, with 10 bases fitting TRBD1. Losses at the gene ends were 5 bases for V and 9 bases for J; bases not matched to a gene: 9. The CDR3 length is 14 residues. Germline V gives CDR1 SGHVS, CDR2 FQNEAQ. In nucleotides, the CDR3 is TGTGCCAGCAGCAGTTTACCGGGACAGGGGAAAGCTTTCTTT. This encodes CASSSLPGQGKAFF.

This clone has a single count. At one end, the junction sequence differs from germline, possibly due to a read error. The chain recombines TRBV6-5 with TRBJ2-4; the D gene is possibly TRBD1 (6 bases). The length of the CDR3 is 13 residues. CDR1 MNHEY and CDR2 SVGAGI come from the germline V gene. The CDR3 nucleotides read TGTGCCAGCAGCACCCCCGGAACAGGGATACTACTCTTC. Translating gives CASSTPGTGILLF.

The rearrangement uses TRBV4-2 and TRBJ1-6; the D gene is possibly TRBD1 (5 bases). CDR1 is LGHNA and CDR2 is YNFKEQ in the germline V gene. The V end lost 2 bases, the J end lost 1 base, and 9 bases lay between the germline ends. The CDR3 sequence is 16 residues long. The CDR3 DNA reads as TGTGCCAGCAGCCAATCAGGGTTATCCTATAATTCACCCCTCCACTTT. It is translated as CASSQSGLSYNSPLHF.

This chain joins TRBV13 and TRBJ2-7; 7 nucleotides line up with TRBD1. The germline V gene encodes CDR1 PRHDT and CDR2 FYEKMQ (reference sequence). With 10 bases clipped from V and 7 bases from J, the junction kept 10 bases outside the gene matches. The CDR3 has 12 amino acids. CDR3 bases: TGTGCCACTCGACAGGGTATGAGGGAGCAGTACTTC. Encoded protein: CATRQGMREQYF.